The 2 T cell receptor beta chains presented below share a single source sample, sequenced in a study of T cell repertoires in cytomegalovirus infection. TCRdb reprocessed the reads with MiXCR, giving one entry per CDR3 protein. The repertoire consists of under 300,000 distinct CDR3 sequences, with 9% to 15% occurring once and the leading ten covering 1.5% to 2%. Sequenced input: PBMCs. These receptors all stem from a human donor in good health (CMV status not recorded). Some clones in this sample may be carry-over from other donors' samples.

This clonotype was seen ten or more times. The gene calls are TRBV11-1 and TRBJ2-5; 16 nucleotides agree with TRBD2. The CDR3 loop spans 16 amino acids. After removal of 4 bases from V and 5 bases from J, the junction contained 4 bases not matched to a gene. Germline V lookup: CDR1 SGHAT, CDR2 FQDESV (reference sequence). The CDR3 DNA reads TGTGCCAGCAGCTCGGGACTAGCGGGAGGGCCGGAGACCCAGTACTTC. Encoded protein: CASSSGLAGGPETQYF.

The chain recombines TRBV29-1 with TRBJ1-1; no clear D. CDR3 length: 11 amino acids. V lost 4 bases, J lost 2 bases, and 5 bases lay in between. Germline CDR1 is SQVTM and CDR2 is ANQGSEA. The CDR3 sequence: CSVGINTEAFF. In nucleotides, the CDR3 is TGCAGCGTTGGTATCAACACTGAAGCTTTCTTT.